This T cell receptor beta chain was observed in a study of T cell responses to AZD1222 COVID-19 vaccine. Study in general: Researchers grouped second doses given at about 4 or about 12 weeks into one pool.

Study results and limitations: CD4 TCRs linked to vaccination spanned spike, dominating at 160-218 and 743-854.

This CDR3 has 15 residues. Per the germline V gene, CDR1 is KGHDR and CDR2 is SFDVKD. V shed 4 bases and J 8 bases; nucleotides not matched to a gene: 9. A note on this clone: Its target is unknown.

Clones were sequenced by immunoSEQ multiplex PCR, and TCRdb holds only the in-frame ones, with some missing. The data show about 100,000 clones, with approximately 87% seen just once and less than 3.5% held by the top ten. The sequencing used peripheral blood, collected on day 0 of AZD1222 vaccination. The rearrangement uses TRBV24-1 and TRBJ2-1, with 8 bases that match TRBD2. The sequence derives from an adult in good health. CDR3 region: CATSDPRGGFDEQFF. The CDR3 nucleotides read TGTGCCACCAGTGACCCCCGGGGGGGTTTCGATGAGCAGTTCTTC.